This TCR beta chain was observed in a study of shared clonotypes between healthy human individuals. A word on this clone: Distinct nucleotide sequences in the sample also encode this CDR3.

The protocol was immunoSEQ multiplex PCR, while the TCRdb copy is restricted to in-frame clones and leaves out a portion. The table has roughly 500,000 clones, 78% seen once. The CDR3 covers 14 residues. Germline V lookup: CDR1 MNHEY, CDR2 SVGAGI. The V gene lost 3 bases and the J gene lost 2 bases, with 10 bases spanning the gap. The V gene is TRBV6-5, the J gene TRBJ2-5; D possibly matches TRBD1 or TRBD2 (5 bases each). The sequence came from a woman aged 35 to 49 in good health. Some clones in this sample may be carry-over from other donors' samples. Sequencing was performed on PBMCs. CDR3 DNA: TGTGCCAGCAGTTATCGGGGCTCACAAGAGACCCAGTACTTC. Its protein is CASSYRGSQETQYF.